This TCR beta chain emerged from a study of T cell changes during pregnancy in multiple sclerosis (dated by TCRdb to between 2018 and 2021). Study-level background: The study looked at changes in the T cell repertoire across pregnancy in women with multiple sclerosis.

The library came from the immunoSEQ multiplex PCR assay. TCRdb stores this immuneACCESS table with in-frame sequences only. Part of the clones is absent; in the studies checked, under half of the shortfall reflects unresolved V genes, and no reason is known for the rest. Counted in this sample were approximately 34,000 clones; about nine tenths of them appeared once. The top ten clonotypes cover about 10% of the sample. With respect to this clone: Its recognized antigen is unknown. No much larger clone exists at a distance of one base, and base qualities are not known.

The junction carries 17 bases between V and J, which are trimmed by 10 bases and 1 base respectively. From the cysteine through the phenylalanine, the CDR3 covers 14 amino acids. Only CDR3 DNA remains: 42 bases, in frame from the first base. The germline V gene yields SGHTS for CDR1 and YDEGEE for CDR2. The source of this sequence is a female donor with multiple sclerosis, enrolled in a pregnancy study. The chain joins TRBV5-8 to TRBJ1-2; the D gene cannot be resolved reliably. This material consisted of CD8+ T cells from peripheral blood mononuclear cells, taken before pregnancy. For the CDR3, the sequence is CACHGEAFNYGYTF. The nucleotide sequence reads TGTGCCTGCCACGGGGAGGCTTTTAACTATGGCTACACCTTC.